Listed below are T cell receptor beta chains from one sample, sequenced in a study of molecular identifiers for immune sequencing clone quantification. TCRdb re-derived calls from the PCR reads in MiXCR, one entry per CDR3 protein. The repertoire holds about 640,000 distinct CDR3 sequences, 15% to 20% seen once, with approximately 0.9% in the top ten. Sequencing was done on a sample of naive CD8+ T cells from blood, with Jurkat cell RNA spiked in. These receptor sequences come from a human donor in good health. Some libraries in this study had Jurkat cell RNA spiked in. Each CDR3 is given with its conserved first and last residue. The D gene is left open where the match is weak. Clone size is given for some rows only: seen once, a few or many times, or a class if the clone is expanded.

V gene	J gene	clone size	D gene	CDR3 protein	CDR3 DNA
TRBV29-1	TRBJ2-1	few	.	CSVVWLGSYNEQFF	TGCAGCGTTGTTTGGCTAGGGTCCTACAATGAGCAGTTCTTC
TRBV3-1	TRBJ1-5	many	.	CASSSRLDSSNQPQHF	TGTGCCAGCAGCTCGAGACTCGACAGTAGCAATCAGCCCCAGCATTTT
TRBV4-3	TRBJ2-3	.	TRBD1	CASSPQDRSRGDTQYF	TGCGCCAGCAGCCCTCAGGACAGGTCCAGGGGGGATACGCAGTATTTT
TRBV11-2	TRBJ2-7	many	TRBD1	CASSIYRGSEQYF	TGTGCCAGCAGCATATACAGGGGAAGCGAGCAGTACTTC
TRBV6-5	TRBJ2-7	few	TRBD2	CASSYGSGRAPYEQYF	TGTGCCAGCAGTTACGGTAGCGGGAGGGCCCCCTACGAGCAGTACTTC
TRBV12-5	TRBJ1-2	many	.	CASGDGYGYTF	TGTGCTAGTGGTGACGGCTATGGCTACACCTTC
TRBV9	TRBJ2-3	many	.	CASSVGGGAYGDTQYF	TGTGCCAGCAGCGTAGGGGGAGGAGCCTACGGAGATACGCAGTATTTT
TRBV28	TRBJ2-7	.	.	CATEPRTESCEQYF	TGTGCCACAGAGCCCCGGACGGAATCCTGCGAGCAGTACTTC
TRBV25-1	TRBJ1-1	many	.	CASRWGPTEAFF	TGTGCCAGCAGATGGGGGCCCACTGAAGCTTTCTTT
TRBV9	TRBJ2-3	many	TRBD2	CASSSKGLAGLKTSTDTQYF	TGTGCCAGCAGCTCCAAGGGACTAGCGGGACTTAAGACTAGCACAGATACGCAGTATTTT
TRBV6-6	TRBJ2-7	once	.	CASSLDMGAPYEQYF	TGTGCCAGCAGCCTCGACATGGGGGCCCCCTACGAGCAGTACTTC
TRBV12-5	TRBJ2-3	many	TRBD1	CASGPPTGGGADTQYF	TGTGCTAGTGGGCCCCCGACAGGGGGTGGCGCAGATACGCAGTATTTT
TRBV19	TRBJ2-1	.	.	CASSFQGLVNEQFF	TGTGCCAGTAGTTTCCAGGGTCTAGTAAATGAGCAGTTCTTC
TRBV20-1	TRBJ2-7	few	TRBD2	CSARDPSSGTYEQHF	TGCAGTGCTAGAGATCCTTCTAGCGGAACCTACGAGCAGCACTTC
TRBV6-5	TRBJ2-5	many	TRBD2	CASSKLAGEETQYF	TGTGCCAGCAGTAAACTAGCGGGCGAAGAGACCCAGTACTTC
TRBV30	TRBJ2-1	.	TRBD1	CAWSPPLRQGVGEQFF	TGTGCCTGGAGTCCTCCTTTGAGACAGGGAGTCGGTGAGCAGTTCTTC
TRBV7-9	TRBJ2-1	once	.	CTSSWAVNNEQFF	TGTACCAGCAGCTGGGCGGTGAACAATGAGCAGTTCTTC
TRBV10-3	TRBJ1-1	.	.	CAIKRQLNTEAFF	TGTGCCATCAAGAGACAGCTGAACACTGAAGCTTTCTTT
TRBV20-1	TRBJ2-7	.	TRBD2	CSARMGLYYEQYF	TGCAGTGCTAGAATGGGACTATACTACGAGCAGTACTTC
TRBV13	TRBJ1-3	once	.	CASSSVPDSFSGNTIYF	TGTGCCAGCAGCTCGGTCCCGGATTCTTTTTCTGGAAACACCATATATTTT
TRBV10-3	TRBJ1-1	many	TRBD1	CAISESQGAEAFF	TGTGCCATCAGTGAGTCGCAGGGGGCTGAAGCTTTCTTT
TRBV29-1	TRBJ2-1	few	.	CSVEGGIYNEQFF	TGCAGCGTGGAAGGGGGGATTTACAATGAGCAGTTCTTC
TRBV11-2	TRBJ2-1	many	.	CASTKGINNEQFF	TGTGCCAGCACTAAAGGAATTAACAATGAGCAGTTCTTC
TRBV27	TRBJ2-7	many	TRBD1	CASGQGGREQYF	TGTGCCAGTGGACAGGGGGGACGCGAGCAGTACTTC
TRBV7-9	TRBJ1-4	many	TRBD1	CASSFTGANEKLFF	TGTGCCAGCAGCTTTACAGGGGCTAATGAAAAACTGTTTTTT
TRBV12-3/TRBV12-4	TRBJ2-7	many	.	CASSFAPYEQYF	TGTGCCAGCAGCTTCGCGCCCTACGAGCAGTACTTC
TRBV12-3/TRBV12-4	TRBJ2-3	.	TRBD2	CASSLTPEGRGLAASSADTQYF	TGTGCCAGCAGTTTAACCCCCGAAGGAAGGGGACTAGCGGCTTCTAGCGCAGATACGCAGTATTTT
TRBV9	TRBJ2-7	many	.	CASSPQFSYEQYF	TGTGCCAGCAGCCCCCAGTTCTCCTACGAGCAGTACTTC
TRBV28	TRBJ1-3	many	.	CASSPRTVPSGNTIYF	TGTGCCAGCAGTCCCCGGACAGTTCCCTCTGGAAACACCATATATTTT
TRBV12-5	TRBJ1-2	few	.	CASGLDSMGYTF	TGTGCTAGTGGCCTTGACAGTATGGGCTACACCTTC
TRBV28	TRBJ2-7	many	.	CASSLALFASSYEQYF	TGTGCCAGCAGTTTAGCGTTGTTCGCGAGCTCCTACGAGCAGTACTTC
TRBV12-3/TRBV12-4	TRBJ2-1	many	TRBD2	CASSLDRTSGDNEQFF	TGTGCCAGCAGTTTAGATCGGACTAGCGGGGACAATGAGCAGTTCTTC
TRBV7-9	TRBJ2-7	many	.	CASSPANEQYF	TGTGCCAGCAGCCCAGCCAACGAGCAGTACTTC
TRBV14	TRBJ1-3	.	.	CASSQERWFTGNTIYF	TGTGCCAGCAGCCAAGAGCGATGGTTTACGGGAAACACCATATATTTT
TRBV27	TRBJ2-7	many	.	CASSSAAEDEQYF	TGTGCCAGCAGTTCCGCCGCAGAAGACGAGCAGTACTTC
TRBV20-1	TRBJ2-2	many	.	CSALGPGELFF	TGCAGTGCTCTGGGGCCCGGGGAGCTGTTTTTT
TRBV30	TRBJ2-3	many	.	CAYADTDTQYF	TGTGCCTACGCAGATACAGATACGCAGTATTTT
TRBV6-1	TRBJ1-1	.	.	CASSAPLNTEAFF	TGTGCCAGCAGTGCCCCGTTGAACACTGAAGCTTTCTTT
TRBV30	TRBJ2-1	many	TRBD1	CAWRGGASSYNEQFF	TGTGCCTGGAGAGGGGGCGCGAGCTCCTACAATGAGCAGTTCTTC
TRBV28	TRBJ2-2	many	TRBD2	CASSRSGRGTGELFF	TGTGCCAGCAGTCGGAGCGGGAGGGGAACCGGGGAGCTGTTTTTT
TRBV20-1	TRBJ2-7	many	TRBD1	CSARDAGQGTYEQYF	TGCAGTGCTAGGGATGCGGGACAGGGTACCTACGAGCAGTACTTC
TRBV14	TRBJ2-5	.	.	CASSRDIVPKAETQYF	TGTGCCAGCAGCCGAGACATTGTTCCGAAGGCAGAGACCCAGTACTTC
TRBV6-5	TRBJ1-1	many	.	CASTQQGHPPEAFF	TGTGCCAGCACTCAACAGGGCCATCCCCCTGAAGCTTTCTTT
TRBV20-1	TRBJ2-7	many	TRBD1	CSARDSTGDFYEQYF	TGCAGTGCTAGAGATTCGACAGGGGATTTCTACGAGCAGTACTTC
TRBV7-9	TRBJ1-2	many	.	CASSLDSGGGYGYTF	TGTGCCAGCAGCTTAGATTCCGGGGGAGGCTATGGCTACACCTTC
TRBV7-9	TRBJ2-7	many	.	CASSHWEEAYEQYF	TGTGCCAGCAGCCATTGGGAGGAAGCCTACGAGCAGTACTTC
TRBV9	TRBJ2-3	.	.	CASSVAGSEIDTQYF	TGTGCCAGCAGCGTAGCGGGTAGTGAGATAGATACGCAGTATTTT
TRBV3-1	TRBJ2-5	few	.	CASSHTLSGEETQYF	TGTGCCAGCAGCCATACCCTGTCGGGGGAAGAGACCCAGTACTTC
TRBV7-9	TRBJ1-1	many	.	CASSLMWGARTEAFF	TGTGCCAGCAGCTTAATGTGGGGGGCGAGGACTGAAGCTTTCTTT
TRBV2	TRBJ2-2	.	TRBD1	CASSELRAGGRNTGELFF	TGTGCCAGCAGTGAATTGCGGGCAGGGGGCCGGAACACCGGGGAGCTGTTTTTT
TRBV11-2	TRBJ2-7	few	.	CASSLVLGGDHEQYF	TGTGCCAGCAGCTTAGTATTGGGGGGAGACCACGAGCAGTACTTC
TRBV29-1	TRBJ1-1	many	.	CSVVPDILNTEAFF	TGCAGCGTTGTACCGGACATTTTGAACACTGAAGCTTTCTTT
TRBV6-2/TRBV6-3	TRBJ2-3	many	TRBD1	CASSYGRGLASTDTQYF	TGTGCCAGCAGTTATGGCAGGGGGCTCGCTAGCACAGATACGCAGTATTTT
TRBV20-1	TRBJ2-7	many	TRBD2	CSARDLRGVSYEQYF	TGCAGTGCTAGAGATCTCCGGGGGGTCTCCTACGAGCAGTACTTC
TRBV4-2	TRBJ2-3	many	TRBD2	CASSRSGTGDTQYF	TGTGCCAGCAGCCGAAGCGGGACGGGAGATACGCAGTATTTT
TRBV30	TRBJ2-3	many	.	CAWSDDTDTQYF	TGTGCCTGGAGTGACGACACAGATACGCAGTATTTT
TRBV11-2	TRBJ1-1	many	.	CASSPGRITEAFF	TGTGCCAGCAGCCCGGGGCGAATTACTGAAGCTTTCTTT
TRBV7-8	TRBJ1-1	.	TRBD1	CASSPPRGWAFF	TGTGCCAGCAGTCCCCCCAGGGGGTGGGCTTTCTTT
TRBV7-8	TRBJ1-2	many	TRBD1	CASSEGQLYGYTF	TGTGCCAGCAGCGAGGGACAGCTCTATGGCTACACCTTC